The sequence of this TCR beta chain was determined in a study of OX40 agonist ivuxolimab in advanced cancers. Germline assignment: CDR1 LNHDA and CDR2 SQIVND (reference sequence). The CDR3 extends over 15 amino acids. Trimming took off 2 bases at V and 2 bases at J, with 11 bases between the two ends. Repertoires were generated with immunoSEQ multiplex PCR, while TCRdb's copy carries only in-frame clones and drops some. The sample includes roughly 61,000 clones, 87% of them seen just once. The receptor's source is an adult with an advanced solid tumor such as melanoma, head and neck, liver or kidney cancer. The chain uses TRBV19 and TRBJ2-3, with D unresolved. Source: CD4+ or CD8+ T cells sorted from blood, taken in a trial of the OX40 agonist ivuxolimab. CDR3 sequence reads: CASSILGTNTDTQYF. CDR3 DNA sequence: TGTGCCAGTAGTATATTAGGCACTAACACAGATACGCAGTATTTT.